The next 15 T cell receptor beta chains were all read from a single sample in a study of blood T cell repertoires in COVID-19. Produced via immunoSEQ multiplex PCR; TCRdb's table is partial and in-frame only. The sample shows around 130,000 clones, 75% to 85% of them seen only once. Sequencing used peripheral blood. These receptors came from a man older than 75 with acute or convalescent COVID-19.

The chain links TRBV6-5 to TRBJ2-1, with D perhaps matching TRBD2 (6 bases). The CDR3 sequence is 12 residues long. V was pared by 0 bases and J by 9 bases, with 6 bases between. Germline-derived CDR1 and CDR2 are MNHEY and SVGAGI. For the CDR3, the DNA is TGTGCCAGCAGTTACTCGCGGGGTGAGCAGTTCTTC. This encodes CASSYSRGEQFF.

This sequence joins TRBV4-1 and TRBJ1-1; 12 positions agree with TRBD1. CDR1 and CDR2 from the germline V gene are MGHRA and YSYEKL. The CDR3 covers 22 residues. V lost 2 bases, J lost 0 bases, and 19 bases stayed unmatched. In DNA, the CDR3 is TGCGCCAGCAGCCAACTGCGTCTGGGACAGGGGGCGCGATTTGTCATGAACACTGAAGCTTTCTTT. It translates to CASSQLRLGQGARFVMNTEAFF.

The chain links TRBV28 to TRBJ2-5, with D perhaps TRBD2 (5 bases). CDR1 and CDR2 (germline): MDHEN, SYDVKM. The CDR3 totals 14 residues. Trimming removed 6 bases at V and 5 bases at J, with 16 bases between. CDR3 bases: TGTGCCAGCAGCACTCCCGGAGGAACCGAGACCCAGTACTTC. It translates to CASSTPGGTETQYF.

The rearrangement uses TRBV7-3 and TRBJ2-2, with 8 bases that match TRBD1. Unmatched junction bases numbered 5, after V lost 5 bases and J lost 3 bases. Germline CDR1 and CDR2: SGHTA and FQGTGA. This CDR3 comprises 15 residues. CDR3 DNA: TGTGCCAGCAGCGCCGGGACAGGCTACACCGGGGAGCTGTTTTTT. Amino acids: CASSAGTGYTGELFF. Full variable domain (remainder filled in from reference TRBV7-3 and TRBJ2-2): GAGVSQTPSNKVTEKGKYVELRCDPISGHTALYWYRQSLGQGPEFLIYFQGTGAADDSGLPNDRFFAVRPEGSVSTLKIQRTERGDSAVYLCASSAGTGYTGELFFGEGSRLTVL.

This chain uses TRBV5-1 with TRBJ1-3; D ambiguous. Germline CDR1 reads SGHRS; CDR2 reads YFSETQ. Deletions cut 1 base from V and 2 bases from J, with 10 bases between. This CDR3 is 15 amino acids long. The DNA of the CDR3 is TGCGCCAGCAGCTTGAATGTAGATGCTGGAAACACCATATATTTT. This gives the protein CASSLNVDAGNTIYF.

The chain employs TRBV7-9 and TRBJ2-5, with D maybe TRBD1 (7 bases). The V and J ends lost 5 bases and 2 bases respectively, with 21 bases between them. The CDR3 has 17 amino acids. Germline-derived CDR1 and CDR2 are SEHNR and FQNEAQ (reference sequence). CDR3 amino acids: CASSPPRGAAWQETQYF. The CDR3 DNA reads as TGTGCCAGCAGCCCCCCCAGGGGGGCGGCCTGGCAAGAGACCCAGTACTTC.

The chain employs TRBV5-6 and TRBJ2-6; D is perhaps TRBD2 (5 bases). V was pared by 7 bases and J by 0 bases, with 8 bases between. The CDR3 sequence is 14 residues long. The germline CDR1 and CDR2 sequences are SGHDT and YYEEEE. The CDR3 DNA is TGTGCCAGCGCCGGGATCTCTGGGGCCAACGTCCTGACTTTC. This sequence encodes CASAGISGANVLTF.

V gene TRBV18 combines with J gene TRBJ1-4; D uncertain. The V end was cut by 3 bases, the J end by 8 bases, with 4 bases between. Looked up from germline, CDR1 is KGHSH and CDR2 is LQKENI. The CDR3 has 11 residues. The CDR3 loop reads CASSPSEKLFF. DNA of the CDR3: TGTGCCAGCTCACCCTCCGAAAAACTGTTTTTT. The variable domain in full, completed from reference TRBV18 and TRBJ1-4, reads NAGVMQNPRHLVRRRGQEARLRCSPMKGHSHVYWYRQLPEEGLKFMVYLQKENIIDESGMPKERFSAEFPKEGPSILRIQQVVRGDSAAYFCASSPSEKLFFGSGTQLSVL.

Here the CDR3 DNA reads TGTGCCAGCAGCTTTCTCGTCGGGATAGGGACAGATACGCAGTATTTT. Its translation is CASSFLVGIGTDTQYF. The chain combines TRBV7-9 with TRBJ2-3; D may be TRBD2 (5 bases). The CDR3 length is 16 residues. V lost 3 bases, J lost 3 bases, and 16 bases lay in between. CDR1 SEHNR and CDR2 FQNEAQ come from the germline V gene (reference sequence).

Here the CDR3 reads CASSFLLAGGPVTQYF. CDR3 nucleotides: TGTGCCAGCAGCTTTTTACTAGCGGGGGGGCCGGTTACGCAGTATTTT. The chain couples TRBV7-9 to TRBJ2-3; 13 positions agree with TRBD2. The germline V gene has CDR1 SEHNR and CDR2 FQNEAQ (reference sequence). Trimming took 3 bases from V and 8 from J; bases not matched to a gene: 8. The CDR3 spans 16 residues.

The chain employs TRBV12-5 and TRBJ2-2; D may be TRBD2 (6 bases). Germline CDR1 LGHNT, CDR2 FRNRAP. This CDR3 contains 16 residues. V was pared by 4 bases and J by 0 bases, with 12 bases between. The CDR3 region is CASGSVGGPNTGELFF. CDR3 bases: TGTGCTAGTGGTTCCGTCGGGGGTCCGAACACCGGGGAGCTGTTTTTT.

The chain couples TRBV6-5 to TRBJ2-7; D might be TRBD2 (6 bases). The CDR3 has 13 residues. Germline assignment: CDR1 MNHEY and CDR2 SVGAGI. V was clipped by 10 bases and J by 0 bases, with 13 bases between them. The CDR3 protein is CAIGAGNSYEQYF. In nucleotides, the CDR3 is TGTGCCATTGGGGCGGGGAACTCCTACGAGCAGTACTTC.

This clone showed up just once. The junction departs from the called germline gene at one end, perhaps through a read error. This sample also contains other DNA sequences that code for the same CDR3. CDR3 DNA: TGTGCCAGCAGCCCCCCCCCGGGACAGGGGGCGATTAAGTATTTC. Its translation is CASSPPPGQGAIKYF. The genes are TRBV9 and TRBJ2-7; 12 bases are a match to TRBD1. CDR1 and CDR2 from the germline V gene are SGDLS and YYNGEE. The CDR3 contains 15 residues.

The rearrangement uses TRBV19 and TRBJ2-2; D call uncertain. The germline V gene encodes CDR1 LNHDA and CDR2 SQIVND (reference sequence). This CDR3 is built from 13 residues. Between the trimmed V and J ends, which lost 5 bases and 3 bases, there was a span of 7 bases. CDR3 sequence (DNA): TGTGCCAGTAGTCTCCAGTACACCGGGGAGCTGTTTTTT. Translating gives CASSLQYTGELFF.

The CDR3, as DNA: TGTGCCAGCAGTTGGGGACTGACCGGGGAGCTGTTTTTT. This gives the protein CASSWGLTGELFF. This chain joins TRBV12-3 or TRBV12-4 and TRBJ2-2; D may be TRBD2 (6 bases). CDR3 length equals 13 residues. The V and J ends lost 4 bases and 5 bases respectively, with 8 bases between them.